A single sample gave rise to the 24 T cell receptor beta chains below, sequenced in a study of shared clonotypes between healthy human individuals. Some clones are missing from TCRdb's copy, which holds only in-frame ones; the method was immunoSEQ multiplex PCR. The sample includes roughly 1,800,000 clones, about 95% of them seen just once. It was CD45RO-negative cells, positively selected for CCR7, that made up naive CD8 cells, with terminally differentiated effector memory CD45RA+ cells excluded. The sequencing sample was made of naive CD8+ T cells sorted from blood. Source of these receptors: a man younger than 30 in good health.

The chain combines TRBV28 with TRBJ2-3, with 8 bases fitting TRBD1. Trimming at V came to 6 bases and at J to 3 bases, leaving 5 bases not matched to a gene. The CDR3 runs 14 residues. Germline CDR1 reads MDHEN; CDR2 reads SYDVKM. The CDR3 sequence is CASREDRETDTQYF. CDR3 DNA: TGTGCCAGCAGAGAGGACAGGGAAACAGATACGCAGTATTTT. The full variable domain, completed using reference TRBV28 and TRBJ2-3, is DVKVTQSSRYLVKRTGEKVFLECVQDMDHENMFWYRQDPGLGLRLIYFSYDVKMKEKGDIPEGYSVSREKKERFSLILESASTNQTSMYLCASREDRETDTQYFGPGTRLTVL.

The rearrangement joins TRBV7-6 to TRBJ2-2; D is possibly TRBD1 (6 bases). This CDR3 contains 14 residues. Per germline, CDR1 SGHVS and CDR2 FNYEAQ. The V gene lost 4 bases and the J gene lost 5 bases, with 11 bases spanning the gap. CDR3 residues: CASSSSGETGELFF. The CDR3, as DNA: TGTGCCAGCAGCTCCTCAGGGGAGACCGGGGAGCTGTTTTTT.

This chain joins TRBV7-9 and TRBJ2-1, with TRBD1 matching over 8 bases. This CDR3 has 15 residues. Germline CDR1 and CDR2: SEHNR and FQNEAQ (reference sequence). With V trimmed by 1 base and J by 8 bases, 7 bases remained unmatched. The CDR3 nucleotides are TGTGCCAGCAGCTTAGGGGCAGGGGGCCTGGATGAGCAGTTCTTC. The encoded protein is CASSLGAGGLDEQFF.

The chain has TRBV4-3 and TRBJ2-7, with D unresolved. Germline assignment: CDR1 LGHNA and CDR2 YSLEER. This CDR3 is built from 14 residues. Between the trimmed V and J ends, which lost 0 bases and 2 bases, there was a span of 8 bases. The DNA for the CDR3 is TGCGCCAGCAGCCAAGACACGAAAACCTACGAGCAGTACTTC. Protein sequence: CASSQDTKTYEQYF.

This rearrangement joins TRBV27 to TRBJ1-5; 7 nucleotides match TRBD1. Losses at the gene ends were 2 bases for V and 5 bases for J; bases not matched to a gene: 3. Germline V gene data show CDR1 as MNHEY and CDR2 as SMNVEV (reference sequence). The CDR3 runs 14 residues. Written as DNA, the CDR3 is TGTGCCAGCAGTTTACAGGGGGGAGATCAGCCCCAGCATTTT. As protein: CASSLQGGDQPQHF.

The genes are TRBV19 and TRBJ1-4; D remains ambiguous. Trimming cost V 7 bases and J 3 bases, with 12 bases left between them. Germline V CDR1 and CDR2: LNHDA, SQIVND (reference sequence). The CDR3 is 14 amino acids. The CDR3 spells CASTSEVSNEKLFF. The CDR3 bases are TGTGCCAGTACCTCGGAGGTTTCTAATGAAAAACTGTTTTTT.

This rearrangement joins TRBV5-4 to TRBJ1-4, with 7 positions matching TRBD1. Germline V lookup: CDR1 SGHNT, CDR2 YYREEE (reference sequence). After removal of 4 bases from V and 0 bases from J, the junction contained 3 bases not matched to a gene. This CDR3 contains 15 residues. Written as DNA, the CDR3 is TGTGCCAGCAGCGACAGGGACGCAACTAATGAAAAACTGTTTTTT. This sequence encodes CASSDRDATNEKLFF.

This clone was seen a few times. The rearrangement links TRBV10-1 to TRBJ1-2; D remains unclear. Germline V CDR1 and CDR2: WNHNN, SYGVQD (reference sequence). The CDR3 has 13 residues. Trimming shortened V by 6 bases and J by 0 bases, and 8 bases separated the two germline ends. The CDR3 DNA reads as TGCGCCAGCAGCAACTTCCCTAACTATGGCTACACCTTC. Translating gives CASSNFPNYGYTF.

The chain links TRBV6-1 to TRBJ2-7, with no clear D. Trimming left V 3 bases short and J 7 bases short, with 10 bases between. There are 12 residues in the CDR3. The V gene's germline CDR1 is MNHNS and CDR2 SASEGT. As DNA, the CDR3 is TGTGCCAGCAGTGATGGCCCTCAGGAGCAGTACTTC. This sequence encodes CASSDGPQEQYF.

This clone was detected only once. The chain links TRBV6-1 to TRBJ1-5; a possible D gene is TRBD1 (6 bases). In germline, CDR1 is MNHNS, CDR2 SASEGT. V was shortened by 7 bases and J by 0 bases, with 10 bases between the two germline ends. This CDR3 region has 14 residues. The CDR3 region is CASTGQYSNQPQHF. CDR3 DNA: TGTGCCAGCACCGGACAGTATAGCAATCAGCCCCAGCATTTT.

On this clone: Other DNA sequences from this sample encode an identical CDR3 as well. This chain links TRBV29-1 with TRBJ2-2; D not certain. This CDR3 region has 12 residues. Trimming took 4 bases from V and 5 from J, leaving 8 bases between them. Germline V gene data show CDR1 as SQVTM and CDR2 as ANQGSEA. The CDR3 DNA sequence: TGCAGCGTTGGAGGTGGGACCGGGGAGCTGTTTTTT. Protein product: CSVGGGTGELFF.

This CDR3 is CASKCEIRGQGREEQYF. The CDR3 nucleotides read TGTGCCAGCAAGTGCGAAATCAGGGGACAGGGGAGAGAAGAGCAGTACTTC. The chain employs TRBV21-1 and TRBJ2-7; TRBD1 reflects the table's D call only, with no check against the DNA. TRBV21-1 is a recognized pseudogene. This CDR3 comprises 17 residues.

This chain connects TRBV11-2 to TRBJ2-2, with 8 bases aligning to TRBD2. J gave up 6 bases and V 3 bases, and 12 bases lay outside the gene matches. In germline, CDR1 is SGHAT, CDR2 FQNNGV. The CDR3 loop spans 17 amino acids. The CDR3 DNA reads TGTGCCAGCAGCTTGGCGGGGGGCGGAGTAGGATCCGGGGAGCTGTTTTTT. This codes for CASSLAGGGVGSGELFF. Drawing the rest from reference TRBV11-2 and TRBJ2-2, the complete variable domain is EAGVAQSPRYKIIEKRQSVAFWCNPISGHATLYWYQQILGQGPKLLIQFQNNGVVDDSQLPKDRFSAERLKGVDSTLKIQPAKLEDSAVYLCASSLAGGGVGSGELFFGEGSRLTVL.

In DNA form, the CDR3 reads TGTGCCAGTACTAGCGGGGCTTACACAGATACGCAGTATTTT. This sequence encodes CASTSGAYTDTQYF. The chain joins TRBV2 to TRBJ2-3; the match to TRBD2 covers 10 bases. The CDR3 loop spans 14 amino acids. Trimming removed 9 bases from V and 2 bases from J; junction bases left unmatched: 5. Germline-derived CDR1 and CDR2 are SNHLY and FYNNEI.

The V gene is TRBV7-6, the J gene TRBJ2-1; unclear D gene. The germline V gene encodes CDR1 SGHVS and CDR2 FNYEAQ. Trimming took 1 base from V and 3 from J, leaving 7 bases between them. This CDR3 contains 14 residues. The CDR3, as DNA: TGTGCCAGCAGCTTAGGTCGGTACTACAATGAGCAGTTCTTC. It encodes CASSLGRYYNEQFF.

This clone was observed once. This sequence joins TRBV6-4 and TRBJ2-1, with 14 bases that match TRBD2. V was clipped by 5 bases and J by 6 bases; unmatched bases: 3. Germline-derived CDR1 and CDR2 are MRHNA and SNTAGT. The CDR3 has 15 amino acids. The CDR3 loop is CASSRLAGGPNEQFF. As DNA, the CDR3 is TGTGCCAGCAGTCGACTAGCGGGAGGGCCCAATGAGCAGTTCTTC.

The genes are TRBV27 and TRBJ2-7; D possibly corresponds to TRBD1 (5 bases). The ends were cut back, 1 base at V and 2 bases at J, with 15 bases in the middle. The CDR3 extends over 16 amino acids. Germline lookup yields CDR1 MNHEY and CDR2 SMNVEV (reference sequence). The CDR3 is CASSLYWLGATYEQYF. CDR3 nucleotide sequence: TGTGCCAGCAGTTTATATTGGTTAGGGGCAACCTACGAGCAGTACTTC.

The chain recombines TRBV7-2 with TRBJ2-3, with 11 bases lining up with TRBD2. Germline CDR1 SGHTA, CDR2 FQGNSA. V trimming: 4 bases; J trimming: 6 bases; junction bases outside the gene matches: 6. CDR3 size: 15 residues. The CDR3 DNA reads as TGTGCCAGCAGCTCGGGACTAGCGGAGTCCGATACGCAGTATTTT. It translates to CASSSGLAESDTQYF.

This chain connects TRBV9 to TRBJ2-7, with a tentative D call TRBD2 (7 bases). The CDR3 loop spans 17 amino acids. The ends were cut back, 3 bases at V and 1 base at J, with 20 bases in the middle. The germline CDR1 and CDR2 sequences are SGDLS and YYNGEE. CDR3 sequence (DNA): TGTGCCAGCAGCGCAACGTCCGGGGGGCCTGGGTCCTACGAGCAGTACTTC. It yields the protein CASSATSGGPGSYEQYF. Filled out from reference TRBV9 and TRBJ2-7, the complete variable domain reads DSGVTQTPKHLITATGQRVTLRCSPRSGDLSVYWYQQSLDQGLQFLIQYYNGEERAKGNILERFSAQQFPDLHSELNLSSLELGDSALYFCASSATSGGPGSYEQYFGPGTRLTVT.

The rearrangement links TRBV4-3 to TRBJ2-7; D unresolved. The CDR3 contains 13 residues. Germline V gives CDR1 LGHNA, CDR2 YSLEER. V lost 1 base to trimming and J lost 2 bases, with 6 bases between them. The CDR3 DNA is TGCGCCAGCAGCCAAGCCCCAGCCTACGAGCAGTACTTC. This gives the protein CASSQAPAYEQYF.

This clone was detected once. V is TRBV10-3 and J is TRBJ2-3; 10 nucleotides agree with TRBD2. Germline CDR1 is ENHRY and CDR2 is SYGVKD. V was clipped by 3 bases and J by 1 base; unmatched bases: 4. This CDR3 is 16 amino acids long. The CDR3 bases are TGTGCCATCAGTGACGCCGGGACTAGCGGCACAGATACGCAGTATTTT. Protein product: CAISDAGTSGTDTQYF.

The rearrangement uses TRBV5-4 and TRBJ2-3; D tentatively reads TRBD1 or TRBD2 (6 bases each). CDR3 length: 14 residues. CDR1 and CDR2 (germline): SGHNT, YYREEE (reference sequence). The CDR3 DNA reads as TGTGCTAGTCTAGGGGGGATTCGGACAGATACGCAGTATTTT. Its protein product is CASLGGIRTDTQYF.

The chain combines TRBV27 with TRBJ2-7; D is uncertain. This CDR3 comprises 14 residues. Germline V lookup: CDR1 MNHEY, CDR2 SMNVEV (reference sequence). V lost 6 bases and J 3 bases, leaving 15 bases between the germline ends. The CDR3 DNA reads TGTGCCAGCAGCCCCACCGTCGATCACTACGAGCAGTACTTC. Translation gives CASSPTVDHYEQYF.

This chain links TRBV6-1 with TRBJ2-1; no reliable D call. CDR3 size: 13 residues. CDR1 and CDR2 (germline): MNHNS, SASEGT. Trimming removed 1 base from V and 9 bases from J, with 10 bases in between. Here the CDR3 reads CASSEGVLIEQFF. The CDR3, as DNA: TGTGCCAGCAGTGAAGGGGTTCTCATTGAGCAGTTCTTC.